The 27 T cell receptor beta chains listed next were all sequenced from one sample in a study of T cell responses to AZD1222 COVID-19 vaccine. Assay used: immunoSEQ multiplex PCR; TCRdb lists only in-frame clones, some missing. The sample has 100,000 to 150,000 clones; over 85% are singletons. The source was peripheral blood, collected on day 0 of AZD1222 vaccination. The receptors were sampled from an adult in good health.

This chain joins TRBV28 and TRBJ1-2, with D unresolved. V lost 3 bases, J lost 4 bases, and 9 bases lay in between. CDR3 length: 13 residues. From germline, CDR1 is MDHEN and CDR2 SYDVKM. As DNA, the CDR3 is TGTGCCAGCAGTTTCGGCCAGGTCTATGGCTACACCTTC. Translating it yields CASSFGQVYGYTF.

This clone was seen a single time. DNA for the CDR3: TGTGCCAGCAGTGAAGCGCGGTTGGGGGCCTTAGCCAAAAACATTCAGTACTTC. Its protein is CASSEARLGALAKNIQYF. V gene TRBV6-1 combines with J gene TRBJ2-4, with a weak D call TRBD1 (6 bases). V was trimmed by 0 bases and J by 0 bases, leaving 15 bases between them. CDR3 length: 18 amino acids. Germline V gives CDR1 MNHNS, CDR2 SASEGT.

This sequence joins TRBV10-1 and TRBJ1-6; D might be TRBD1 (6 bases). The V end lost 2 bases, the J end lost 9 bases, and 8 bases lay between the germline ends. This CDR3 has 13 amino acids. The germline V gene encodes CDR1 WNHNN and CDR2 SYGVQD (reference sequence). The CDR3 region is CASSEGQSSPLHF. CDR3 nucleotides: TGCGCCAGCAGTGAGGGACAGAGTTCACCCCTCCACTTT.

This chain uses TRBV6-5 with TRBJ2-7, with 8 bases identical to TRBD2. V shed 10 bases and J 5 bases; nucleotides not matched to a gene: 16. The CDR3 has 15 amino acids. In germline, CDR1 is MNHEY, CDR2 SVGAGI. CDR3 bases: TGTGCCACCTACCCCAGCCGGGGGGGTTTCGACGAGCAGTACTTC. It encodes CATYPSRGGFDEQYF.

The chain combines TRBV18 with TRBJ2-1; either TRBD1 or TRBD2 may fit D (6 bases each). V lost 1 base and J lost 8, with 12 bases in between. Germline V gene sequence: CDR1 KGHSH, CDR2 LQKENI. The CDR3 extends over 14 amino acids. As DNA, the CDR3 is TGTGCCAGCTCACCACGGGGGGCAACAGATGAGCAGTTCTTC. Its protein is CASSPRGATDEQFF.

The chain has TRBV2 and TRBJ1-5; D gene uncertain. Germline V gene lookup returns CDR1 SNHLY and CDR2 FYNNEI. V was clipped by 5 bases and J by 5 bases, with 7 bases between them. The CDR3 totals 12 residues. CDR3 bases: TGTGCCAGCAGTAGCACTGATCAGCCCCAGCATTTT. Translated: CASSSTDQPQHF. Variable domain in full (rest from reference TRBV2 and TRBJ1-5): EPEVTQTPSHQVTQMGQEVILRCVPISNHLYFYWYRQILGQKVEFLVSFYNNEISEKSEIFDDQFSVERPDGSNFTLKIRSTKLEDSAMYFCASSSTDQPQHFGDGTRLSIL.

The rearrangement links TRBV5-1 to TRBJ1-2, with D tentatively TRBD1 (5 bases). V was trimmed by 7 bases and J by 6 bases, leaving 19 bases between them. The CDR3 covers 14 residues. CDR1 SGHRS and CDR2 YFSETQ come from the germline V gene. The CDR3 is CASGTNYRFDGYTF. The DNA for the CDR3 is TGCGCCAGCGGCACTAACTACAGGTTCGATGGCTACACCTTC.

V is TRBV6-2 or TRBV6-3 and J is TRBJ1-2; TRBD1 aligns across 8 bases. V shed 2 bases and J 3 bases; nucleotides not matched to a gene: 5. The germline V gene has CDR1 MNHEY and CDR2 SVGEGT. The CDR3 sequence is 15 residues long. The CDR3 loop is CASSYAQGVYYGYTF. CDR3 DNA: TGTGCCAGCAGTTACGCACAGGGGGTGTACTATGGCTACACCTTC.

The CDR3 DNA is TGTGCCGGAACACTAGCGGTGGGGTACACCGGGGAGCTGTTTTTT. Translated, it gives CAGTLAVGYTGELFF. The chain carries TRBV6-5 and TRBJ2-2; 8 bases are shared with TRBD2. Trimming took 11 bases from V and 3 from J; bases not matched to a gene: 11. Germline CDR1 is MNHEY and CDR2 is SVGAGI. This CDR3 region has 15 residues.

The chain carries TRBV7-2 and TRBJ2-2; 9 bases fit TRBD2. The germline gives CDR1 SGHTA, CDR2 FQGNSA. The CDR3 totals 17 residues. V gave up 3 bases and J gave up 5 bases; unmatched junction bases: 10. CDR3 sequence reads: CASSLSRREGRTGELFF. In DNA form, the CDR3 reads TGTGCCAGCAGCTTGTCACGGCGGGAGGGGAGAACCGGGGAGCTGTTTTTT.

The rearrangement joins TRBV7-2 to TRBJ2-7, with TRBD2 matching over 13 bases. This CDR3 has 17 residues. Germline V lookup: CDR1 SGHTA, CDR2 FQGNSA. V gave up 2 bases and J gave up 2 bases; unmatched junction bases: 6. The CDR3 DNA sequence: TGTGCCAGCAGCTTAATGGGACTAGCGGGATGGACCTACGAGCAGTACTTC. Protein sequence: CASSLMGLAGWTYEQYF.

This clone has only one observation. The chain links TRBV10-3 to TRBJ1-1; 9 positions agree with TRBD1. Losses at the gene ends were 11 bases for V and 3 bases for J; bases not matched to a gene: 7. The CDR3 covers 13 residues. The germline V gene encodes CDR1 ENHRY and CDR2 SYGVKD. CDR3 protein: CACRTGVDTEAFF. For the CDR3, the DNA is TGTGCCTGCAGGACAGGGGTGGACACTGAAGCTTTCTTT.

This chain uses TRBV9 with TRBJ2-1; 10 bases align to TRBD1. Trimming took 3 bases from V and 8 from J; bases not matched to a gene: 11. The CDR3 covers 16 residues. Looked up from germline, CDR1 is SGDLS and CDR2 is YYNGEE. CDR3 in amino acids: CASSAQIRTGGHEQFF. CDR3 DNA sequence: TGTGCCAGCAGCGCACAAATACGGACAGGGGGGCATGAGCAGTTCTTC.

The rearrangement joins TRBV5-4 to TRBJ2-5, with D possibly matching TRBD1 (6 bases). The CDR3 runs to 13 residues. Trimming took off 3 bases at V and 1 base at J, with 7 bases between the two ends. Per the germline V gene, CDR1 is SGHNT and CDR2 is YYREEE (reference sequence). The CDR3 sequence is CASSWDTQETQYF. DNA of the CDR3: TGTGCCAGCAGCTGGGACACCCAAGAGACCCAGTACTTC. Full variable domain (remainder filled in from reference TRBV5-4 and TRBJ2-5): ETGVTQSPTHLIKTRGQQVTLRCSSQSGHNTVSWYQQALGQGPQFIFQYYREEENGRGNFPPRFSGLQFPNYSSELNVNALELDDSALYLCASSWDTQETQYFGPGTRLLVL.

V gene TRBV7-2 combines with J gene TRBJ1-5, with D possibly matching TRBD1 (5 bases). Germline V CDR1 and CDR2: SGHTA, FQGNSA. Between the trimmed V and J ends, which lost 6 bases and 6 bases, there was a span of 12 bases. The CDR3 consists of 13 residues. CDR3 sequence (DNA): TGTGCCAGCAGTCCAGGGTTGGGTCAGCCCCAGCATTTT. This gives the protein CASSPGLGQPQHF.

The J gene is TRBJ2-2, the V gene TRBV9; D gene uncertain. V was pared by 3 bases and J by 2 bases, with 5 bases between. Germline CDR1 is SGDLS and CDR2 is YYNGEE. The CDR3 totals 13 residues. The CDR3 DNA follows: TGTGCCAGCAGCGAGATTAACACCGGGGAGCTGTTTTTT. It specifies CASSEINTGELFF.

The chain employs TRBV3-1 (or the pseudogene TRBV3-2) and TRBJ2-3; D gene unclear. The CDR3 extends over 16 amino acids. Trimming left V 3 bases short and J 0 bases short, with 13 bases between. CDR1 is LGHDT and CDR2 is YNNKEL in the germline V gene (reference sequence). The CDR3 here is CASSHRRPTSTDTQYF. The CDR3 DNA sequence: TGTGCCAGCAGCCATCGTAGGCCCACTAGCACAGATACGCAGTATTTT.

The chain is built from TRBV6-6 and TRBJ2-1; TRBD2 matches 15 bases. This CDR3 spans 16 amino acids. CDR1 is MNHNY, CDR2 SVGAGI, per germline (reference sequence). J gave up 8 bases and V 0 bases, and 2 bases lay outside the gene matches. The CDR3 sequence is CASSYSRTSGRDEQFF. DNA for the CDR3: TGTGCCAGCAGTTACTCGAGGACTAGCGGGAGGGATGAGCAGTTCTTC.

V usage is TRBV29-1 and J usage is TRBJ2-7; 7 bases match TRBD1. The CDR3 spans 13 residues. The germline V gene encodes CDR1 SQVTM and CDR2 ANQGSEA. V shed 5 bases and J 3 bases; nucleotides not matched to a gene: 7. The CDR3 sequence: CSVSGGPLYEQYF. The CDR3 DNA follows: TGCAGCGTTTCAGGGGGACCCCTCTACGAGCAGTACTTC.

The J gene is TRBJ2-3, the V gene TRBV29-1, with 9 bases lining up with TRBD2. The germline V gene has CDR1 SQVTM and CDR2 ANQGSEA. The V segment lost 2 bases and the J segment 5 bases; nucleotides outside the gene matches: 8. CDR3 length: 15 residues. The CDR3 sequence: CSVEFLAGSIDTQYF. In nucleotides, the CDR3 is TGCAGCGTTGAATTTCTAGCGGGAAGTATAGATACGCAGTATTTT.

This chain joins TRBV5-4 and TRBJ1-1; no clear D. The V end lost 2 bases, the J end lost 1 base, and 15 bases lay between the germline ends. The V gene's germline CDR1 is SGHNT and CDR2 YYREEE (reference sequence). The CDR3 runs 16 residues. This CDR3 is CASSFPVGFGNTEAFF. CDR3 in DNA: TGTGCCAGCAGCTTTCCTGTAGGGTTTGGGAACACTGAAGCTTTCTTT.

In this sample, this clone turned up once. The chain employs TRBV28 and TRBJ2-7; TRBD1 matches 8 bases. Germline CDR1 is MDHEN and CDR2 is SYDVKM. V gave up 4 bases and J gave up 3 bases; unmatched junction bases: 5. The CDR3 covers 14 residues. The CDR3 DNA is TGTGCCAGCAGTTCCGACAGGGGAAACTACGAGCAGTACTTC. Protein: CASSSDRGNYEQYF.

The V call is TRBV7-9, the J call TRBJ1-3; D gene unclear. This CDR3 spans 18 amino acids. Germline loops: CDR1 SEHNR, CDR2 FQNEAQ (reference sequence). The V end lost 2 bases, the J end lost 1 base, and 18 bases lay between the germline ends. This chain's CDR3 is CASSLSRVGSVSGNTIYF. CDR3 nucleotide sequence: TGTGCCAGCAGCTTATCAAGAGTGGGCTCGGTGTCTGGAAACACCATATATTTT.

The chain is built from TRBV5-4 and TRBJ2-4; tentative D call: TRBD2 (6 bases). The V gene lost 0 bases and the J gene lost 1 base, with 20 bases spanning the gap. The V gene's germline CDR1 is SGHNT and CDR2 YYREEE (reference sequence). The CDR3 has 19 amino acids. CDR3 region: CASSLAGTPGGVAKNIQYF. The CDR3 coding sequence is TGTGCCAGCAGCTTGGCCGGGACTCCAGGCGGGGTTGCCAAAAACATTCAGTACTTC.

This clone was observed once. This chain connects TRBV19 to TRBJ1-4; TRBD1 agrees at 8 bases. The germline V gene encodes CDR1 LNHDA and CDR2 SQIVND (reference sequence). V was clipped by 6 bases and J by 4 bases; unmatched bases: 13. The CDR3 length is 17 residues. The CDR3 region is CASSGTGGSTSNEKLFF. CDR3 nucleotide sequence: TGTGCCAGTAGCGGGACAGGAGGAAGTACGAGTAATGAAAAACTGTTTTTT.

V and J are TRBV4-3 and TRBJ2-7, with D unresolved. CDR1 and CDR2 from the germline V gene are LGHNA and YSLEER. Trimming removed 0 bases at V and 2 bases at J, with 5 bases between. This CDR3 spans 13 amino acids. CDR3 bases: TGCGCCAGCAGCCAAGATCTAGCCTACGAGCAGTACTTC. Its protein product is CASSQDLAYEQYF.

Note on this clone: This sample also contains other DNA sequences that code for the same CDR3. The CDR3 DNA sequence: TGTGCCAGCAGCCAAGGACCTTACGAGCAGTACTTC. Amino acids: CASSQGPYEQYF. This chain connects TRBV28 to TRBJ2-7; D call uncertain. Germline CDR1 reads MDHEN; CDR2 reads SYDVKM. The CDR3 contains 12 residues. Trimming took 6 bases from V and 4 from J, leaving 10 bases between them.